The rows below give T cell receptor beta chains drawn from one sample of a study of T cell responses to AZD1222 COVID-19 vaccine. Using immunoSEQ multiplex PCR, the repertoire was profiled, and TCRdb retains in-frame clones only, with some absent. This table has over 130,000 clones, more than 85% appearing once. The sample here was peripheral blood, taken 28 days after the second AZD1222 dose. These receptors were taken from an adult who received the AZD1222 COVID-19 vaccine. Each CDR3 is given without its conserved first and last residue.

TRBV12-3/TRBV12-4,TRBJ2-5,ASSQDRGETQY
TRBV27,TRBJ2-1,ASSFSQGESYNEQF
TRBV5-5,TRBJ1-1,ASSSRTEAF
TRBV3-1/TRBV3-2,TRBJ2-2,ASSQPRWEGSTGELF
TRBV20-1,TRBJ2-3,SASESAGTIDTQY
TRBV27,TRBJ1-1,ASQDGYTEAF
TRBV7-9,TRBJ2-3,ASSSATLEKD
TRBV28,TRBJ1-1,ARLRLQETNTEAF
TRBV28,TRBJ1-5,ASTVTGGNQPQH
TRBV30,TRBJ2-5,AWSRTSGVETQY
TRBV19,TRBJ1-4,ASSPNTRGPKLF
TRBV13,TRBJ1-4,ASSLGRGTNEKLF
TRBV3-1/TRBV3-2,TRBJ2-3,ASSEPDLGLAGGQDTQY
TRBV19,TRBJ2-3,ASSTSTGGTDTQY
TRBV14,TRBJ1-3,ASSQEKLRLLKAGNTIY
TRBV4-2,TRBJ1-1,ASSQEAGSNTEAF
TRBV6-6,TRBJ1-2,ASSYDAPLGYGYT